This T cell receptor (beta chain) came from a study of Graves' ophthalmopathy and Graves' hyperthyroidism. Hyperthyroidism patients had new diagnoses, durations under 2 months, and ages of 18 to 65. Clinicians made diagnoses from clinical symptoms, serum thyroxine, TRAb, thyroid ultrasound and orbital computed tomography. Transcripts of RNA were the source for amplifying TCR beta CDR3 regions. The library came from an HTBI-primed first-round RT-PCR and a second-round multiplex PCR. TCRdb re-called the multiplex PCR reads with MiXCR, one entry per CDR3 protein. Of 580,000 or so distinct CDR3 sequences detected, approximately 35% appear once; the ten largest clones hold roughly 4%. The study's findings and limits: Ophthalmopathy was separated from stable hyperthyroidism by a 13-signature model with 87.88% sensitivity and over 75% specificity. Blood also carried most expanded thyroid clonotypes exceeding 0.001 frequency.

About this clonotype: Its specificity is unknown. One end of the junction does not line up with germline, which may come from a read error.

Per the germline V gene, CDR1 is SGHVS and CDR2 is FQNEAQ. CDR3 length equals 16 residues. The gene calls are TRBV7-8 and TRBJ2-2; TRBD1 might be the D (5 bases). The sequence was collected from an adult man with Graves' hyperthyroidism. Input material: peripheral blood or thyroid tissue (not recorded which). CDR3 nucleotides: TGTGCCAGCAGCACGTCGACAGTTAAGGGCAGCAATGAGCAGTTTTTT. It yields the protein CASSTSTVKGSNEQFF.